This entry describes one TCR beta chain. Amplified regions were TCR beta CDR3 sequences from RNA transcripts. Carried out on the TCR CDR3, a first-round RT-PCR used the HTBI primer set. TCRdb ran MiXCR on the multiplex PCR reads and lists one entry per CDR3 protein. The data contain about 360,000 distinct CDR3 sequences, 20% to 25% of them singletons. Trimming cost V 5 bases and J 5 bases; bases outside gene matches: 5. Germline V gene lookup returns CDR1 MNHNS and CDR2 SASEGT. CDR3 length equals 13 residues. The data belong to a study of T cells in Graves' hyperthyroidism and ophthalmopathy. Stable Graves' hyperthyroidism denoted no ophthalmopathy progression over 18 months. Exclusion followed for patients with uncontrolled infection, other autoimmune disease, pregnancy or lactation.

The source material was blood. The gene calls are TRBV6-1 and TRBJ1-2; TRBD1 matches 7 bases. This TCR was recovered from a man in his fifties with Graves' hyperthyroidism. In DNA form, the CDR3 reads TGTGCCAGCAGTTGGGACAGAGATTATGGCTACACCTTC. This sequence encodes CASSWDRDYGYTF.